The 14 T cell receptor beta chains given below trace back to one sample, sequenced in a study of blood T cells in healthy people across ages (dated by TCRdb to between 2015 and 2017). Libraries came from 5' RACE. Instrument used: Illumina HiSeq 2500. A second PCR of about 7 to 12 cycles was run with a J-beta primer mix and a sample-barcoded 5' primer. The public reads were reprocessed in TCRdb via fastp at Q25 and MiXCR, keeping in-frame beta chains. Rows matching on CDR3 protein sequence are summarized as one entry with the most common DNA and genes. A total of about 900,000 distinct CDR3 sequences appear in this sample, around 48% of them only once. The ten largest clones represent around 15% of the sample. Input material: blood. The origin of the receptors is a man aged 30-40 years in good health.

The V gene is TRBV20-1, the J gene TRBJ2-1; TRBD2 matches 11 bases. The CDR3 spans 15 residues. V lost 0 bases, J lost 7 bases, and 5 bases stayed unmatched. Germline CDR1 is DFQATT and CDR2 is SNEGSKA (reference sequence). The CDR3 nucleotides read TGCAGTGCTAGAGACGTAGCGGGGGGGATTAATGAGCAGTTCTTC. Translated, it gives CSARDVAGGINEQFF.

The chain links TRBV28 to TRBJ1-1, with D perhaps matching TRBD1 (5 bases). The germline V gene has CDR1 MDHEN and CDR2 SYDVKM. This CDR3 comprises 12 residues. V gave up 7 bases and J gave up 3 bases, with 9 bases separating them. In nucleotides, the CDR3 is TGTGCCAGCAATGTGGGGGACACTGAAGCTTTCTTT. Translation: CASNVGDTEAFF. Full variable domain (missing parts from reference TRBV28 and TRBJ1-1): DVKVTQSSRYLVKRTGEKVFLECVQDMDHENMFWYRQDPGLGLRLIYFSYDVKMKEKGDIPEGYSVSREKKERFSLILESASTNQTSMYLCASNVGDTEAFFGQGTRLTVV.

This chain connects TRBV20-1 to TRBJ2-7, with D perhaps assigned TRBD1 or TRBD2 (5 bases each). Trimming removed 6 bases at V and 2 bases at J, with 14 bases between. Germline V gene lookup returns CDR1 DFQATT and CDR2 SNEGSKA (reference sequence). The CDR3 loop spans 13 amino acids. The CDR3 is CSAKRDGTYEQYF. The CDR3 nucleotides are TGCAGTGCGAAGAGGGACGGGACCTACGAGCAGTACTTC.

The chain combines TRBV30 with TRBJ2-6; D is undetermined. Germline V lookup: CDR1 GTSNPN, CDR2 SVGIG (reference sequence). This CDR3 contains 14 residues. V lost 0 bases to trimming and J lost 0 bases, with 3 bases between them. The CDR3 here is CAWSVPSGANVLTF. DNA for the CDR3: TGTGCCTGGAGTGTACCCTCTGGGGCCAACGTCCTGACTTTC.

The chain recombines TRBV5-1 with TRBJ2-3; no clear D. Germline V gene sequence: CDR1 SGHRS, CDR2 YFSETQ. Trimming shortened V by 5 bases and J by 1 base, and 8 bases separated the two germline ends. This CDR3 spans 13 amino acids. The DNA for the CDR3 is TGCGCCAGCAGAGGGTGGGGCACAGATACGCAGTATTTT. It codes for CASRGWGTDTQYF.

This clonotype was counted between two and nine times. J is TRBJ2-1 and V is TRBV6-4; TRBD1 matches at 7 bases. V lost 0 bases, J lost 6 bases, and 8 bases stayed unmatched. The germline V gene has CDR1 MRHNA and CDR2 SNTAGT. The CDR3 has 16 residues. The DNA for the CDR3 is TGTGCCAGCAGTGACTCGAGCCAGGGGGATAGCAATGAGCAGTTCTTC. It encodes CASSDSSQGDSNEQFF.

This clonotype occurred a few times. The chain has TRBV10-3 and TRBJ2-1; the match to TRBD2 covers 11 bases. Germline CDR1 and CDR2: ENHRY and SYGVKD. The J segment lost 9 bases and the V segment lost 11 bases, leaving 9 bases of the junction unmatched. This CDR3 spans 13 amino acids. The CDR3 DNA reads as TGTGCCCTCGGGCTAGCGGGGGGTGTTGAGCAGTTCTTC. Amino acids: CALGLAGGVEQFF.

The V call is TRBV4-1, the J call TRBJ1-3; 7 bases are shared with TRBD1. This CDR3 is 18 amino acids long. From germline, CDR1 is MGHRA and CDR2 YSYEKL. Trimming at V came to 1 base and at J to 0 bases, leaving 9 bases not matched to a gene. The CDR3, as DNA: TGCGCCAGCAGCCAAGGCGGCCGGACAGGACCCTCTGGAAACACCATATATTTT. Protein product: CASSQGGRTGPSGNTIYF.

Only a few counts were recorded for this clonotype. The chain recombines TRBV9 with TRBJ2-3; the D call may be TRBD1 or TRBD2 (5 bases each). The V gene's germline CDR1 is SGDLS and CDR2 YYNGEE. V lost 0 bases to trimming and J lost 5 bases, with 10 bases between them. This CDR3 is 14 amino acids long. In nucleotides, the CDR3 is TGTGCCAGCAGCGTAGACGGGGCCCTAGATACGCAGTATTTT. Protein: CASSVDGALDTQYF.

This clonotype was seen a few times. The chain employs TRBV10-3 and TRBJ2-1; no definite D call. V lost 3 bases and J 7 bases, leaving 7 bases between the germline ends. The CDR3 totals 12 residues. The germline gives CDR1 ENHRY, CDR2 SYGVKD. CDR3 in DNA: TGTGCCATCAGTGACAGGAGTAATGAGCAGTTCTTC. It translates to CAISDRSNEQFF.

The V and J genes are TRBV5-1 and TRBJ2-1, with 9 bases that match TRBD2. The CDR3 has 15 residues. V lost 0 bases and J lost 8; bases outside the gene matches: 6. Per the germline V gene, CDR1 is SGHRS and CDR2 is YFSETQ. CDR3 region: CASSLDKAGGHEQFF. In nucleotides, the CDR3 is TGCGCCAGCAGCTTGGACAAAGCGGGGGGTCATGAGCAGTTCTTC. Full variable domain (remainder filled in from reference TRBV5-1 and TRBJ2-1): KAGVTQTPRYLIKTRGQQVTLSCSPISGHRSVSWYQQTPGQGLQFLFEYFSETQRNKGNFPGRFSGRQFSNSRSEMNVSTLELGDSALYLCASSLDKAGGHEQFFGPGTRLTVL.

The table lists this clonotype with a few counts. DNA for the CDR3: TGTGCCAGCAGTCCCACCGGGACAGGGGGAGAGCAGTACTTC. Translated, it gives CASSPTGTGGEQYF. J is TRBJ2-5 and V is TRBV27, with 11 bases that match TRBD1. J was trimmed by 11 bases and V by 5 bases; bases with no gene match: 10. The CDR3 runs 14 residues. Germline V gives CDR1 MNHEY, CDR2 SMNVEV (reference sequence).

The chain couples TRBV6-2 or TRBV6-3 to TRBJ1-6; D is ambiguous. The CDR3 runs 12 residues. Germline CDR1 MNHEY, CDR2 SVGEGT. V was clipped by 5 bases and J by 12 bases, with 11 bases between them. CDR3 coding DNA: TGTGCCAGCAGTAACCCCGCGGAACCCCTCCACTTT. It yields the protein CASSNPAEPLHF.

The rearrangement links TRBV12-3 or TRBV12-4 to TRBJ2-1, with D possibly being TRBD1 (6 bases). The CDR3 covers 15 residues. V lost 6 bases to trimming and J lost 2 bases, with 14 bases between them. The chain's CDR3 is CASRSRDTAYNEQFF. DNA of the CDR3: TGTGCCAGCAGATCCCGGGACACGGCCTACAATGAGCAGTTCTTC.